Listed below are T cell receptor beta chains from one sample, sequenced in a study of T cell repertoires in cytomegalovirus infection. No antigen has been assigned to these receptors. Each CDR3 protein is one row after TCRdb ran MiXCR on the reads. Among approximately 1,000,000 distinct CDR3 sequences listed, approximately 33% were seen once. This material consisted of cultured CD8+ T cells from PBMCs, taken from culture after CMV antigen stimulation. These receptors all stem from a human donor in good health (CMV status not recorded). Some clones in this sample may be carry-over from other donors' samples. Each CDR3 is given with its conserved first and last residue.

TRBV7-9	TRBJ2-1	CASSLVGGSGEQFF
TRBV19	TRBJ2-2	CASNQPPGLAGNTGELFF
TRBV29-1	TRBJ1-2	CSVEVTPYGYTF
TRBV27	TRBJ2-2	CASSLYLPGELFF
TRBV7-6	TRBJ1-2	CASSNGQGHYGYTF
TRBV7-2	TRBJ1-2	CAVRDRVNGYTF
TRBV7-8	TRBJ2-1	CASSYYDQGAREQFF
TRBV6-1	TRBJ1-5	CASRKEGVSNQPQHF
TRBV27	TRBJ2-3	CASSLSKGAEDTQYF
TRBV18	TRBJ1-2	CASSPFEQPRDGYTF
TRBV28	TRBJ1-5	CASSHSRTNQPQHF
TRBV20-1	TRBJ1-2	CSALNRDRGRGYGYTF
TRBV5-5	TRBJ2-1	CASSLASKGFAEQFF
TRBV27	TRBJ2-1	CATLRRNEQFF
TRBV5-4	TRBJ2-2	CASSTSLSGLNTGELFF
TRBV7-6	TRBJ2-2	CASSLDRSAGELFF
TRBV7-9	TRBJ1-6	CASSRKSGEAYNSPLHF
TRBV7-8	TRBJ1-1	CASHNRGNTEAFF
TRBV20-1	TRBJ1-2	CSARIGGPLYGYTF
TRBV5-6	TRBJ2-2	CASSPGGGTELFF
TRBV2	TRBJ1-1	CASLPDGPSLTEAFF
TRBV7-6	TRBJ2-2	CASSLGRLDTNTGELFF
TRBV6-2/TRBV6-3	TRBJ2-2	CASIISPLSGGVTGELFF
TRBV28	TRBJ1-5	CASTSGAAKSNQPQHF
TRBV6-5	TRBJ2-1	CASSLGLAGGFLNNEQFF
TRBV6-2/TRBV6-3	TRBJ2-3	CASSYSLAESTDTQYF